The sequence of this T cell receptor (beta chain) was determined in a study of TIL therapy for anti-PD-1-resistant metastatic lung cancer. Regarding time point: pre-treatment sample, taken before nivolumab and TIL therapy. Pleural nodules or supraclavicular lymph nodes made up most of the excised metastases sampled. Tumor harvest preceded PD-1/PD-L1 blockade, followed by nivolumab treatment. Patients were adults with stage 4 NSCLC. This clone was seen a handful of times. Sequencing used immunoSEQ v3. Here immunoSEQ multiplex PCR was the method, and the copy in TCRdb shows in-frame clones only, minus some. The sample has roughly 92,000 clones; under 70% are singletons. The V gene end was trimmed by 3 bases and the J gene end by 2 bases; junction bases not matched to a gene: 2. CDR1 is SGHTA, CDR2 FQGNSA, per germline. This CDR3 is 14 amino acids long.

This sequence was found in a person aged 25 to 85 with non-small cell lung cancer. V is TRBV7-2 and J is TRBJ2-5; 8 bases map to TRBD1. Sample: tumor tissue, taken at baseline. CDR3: CASSFGTGQETQYF. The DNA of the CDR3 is TGTGCCAGCAGCTTCGGGACAGGACAAGAGACCCAGTACTTC.